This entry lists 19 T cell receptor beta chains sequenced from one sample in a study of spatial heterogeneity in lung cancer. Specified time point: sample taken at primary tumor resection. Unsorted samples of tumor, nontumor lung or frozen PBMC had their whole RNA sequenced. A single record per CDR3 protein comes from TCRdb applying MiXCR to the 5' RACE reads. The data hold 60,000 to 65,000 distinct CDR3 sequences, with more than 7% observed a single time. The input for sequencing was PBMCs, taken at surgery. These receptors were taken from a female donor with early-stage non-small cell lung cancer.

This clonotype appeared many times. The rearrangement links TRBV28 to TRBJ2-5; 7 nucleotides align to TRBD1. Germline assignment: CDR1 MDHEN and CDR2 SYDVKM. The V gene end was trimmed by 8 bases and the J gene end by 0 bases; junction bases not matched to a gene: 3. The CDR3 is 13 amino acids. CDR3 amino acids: CASVGTDQETQYF. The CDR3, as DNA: TGTGCCAGCGTAGGGACAGACCAAGAGACCCAGTACTTC.

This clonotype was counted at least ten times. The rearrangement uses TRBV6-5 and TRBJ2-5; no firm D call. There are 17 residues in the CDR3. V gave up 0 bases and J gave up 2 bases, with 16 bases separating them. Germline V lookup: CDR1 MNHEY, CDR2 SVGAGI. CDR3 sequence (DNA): TGTGCCAGCAGTTACTCTCCCGCCCTAGAGGAGCAAGAGACCCAGTACTTC. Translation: CASSYSPALEEQETQYF.

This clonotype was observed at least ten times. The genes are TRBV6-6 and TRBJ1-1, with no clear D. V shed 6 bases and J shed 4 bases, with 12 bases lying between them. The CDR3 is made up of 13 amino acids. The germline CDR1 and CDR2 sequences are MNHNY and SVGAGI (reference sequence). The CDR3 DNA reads TGTGCCAGCAGCCCAACTGTTGTCACTGAAGCTTTCTTT. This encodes CASSPTVVTEAFF.

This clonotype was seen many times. CDR3 sequence reads: CASSQGTGIPPQHF. The CDR3 region has the DNA TGTGCCAGCAGCCAAGGAACAGGTATCCCTCCCCAGCATTTT. The rearrangement uses TRBV3-1 and TRBJ1-5; the D gene is possibly TRBD1 (5 bases). The germline gives CDR1 LGHDT, CDR2 YNNKEL (reference sequence). The CDR3 spans 14 residues. V was shortened by 1 base and J by 10 bases, with 14 bases between the two germline ends.

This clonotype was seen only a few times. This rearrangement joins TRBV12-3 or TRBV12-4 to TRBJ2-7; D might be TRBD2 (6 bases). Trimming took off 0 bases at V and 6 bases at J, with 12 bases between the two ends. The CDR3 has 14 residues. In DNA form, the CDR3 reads TGTGCCAGCAGTTTAGCGGGGGGACGGATCGAGCAGTACGTC. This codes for CASSLAGGRIEQYV.

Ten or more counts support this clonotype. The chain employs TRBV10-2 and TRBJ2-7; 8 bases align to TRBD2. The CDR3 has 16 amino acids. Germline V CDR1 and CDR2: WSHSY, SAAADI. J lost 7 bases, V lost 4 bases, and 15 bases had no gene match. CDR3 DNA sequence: TGCGCCAGCAGTGTAGGGCGGGAGGCCCAACTAGTGGAGCAGTACTTC. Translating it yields CASSVGREAQLVEQYF.

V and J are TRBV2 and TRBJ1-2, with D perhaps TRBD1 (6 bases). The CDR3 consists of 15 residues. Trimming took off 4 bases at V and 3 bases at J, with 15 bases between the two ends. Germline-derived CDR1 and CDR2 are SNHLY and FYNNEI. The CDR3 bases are TGTGCCAGCAGTGTCGGACAGAAAGATTACTATGGCTACACCTTC. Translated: CASSVGQKDYYGYTF.

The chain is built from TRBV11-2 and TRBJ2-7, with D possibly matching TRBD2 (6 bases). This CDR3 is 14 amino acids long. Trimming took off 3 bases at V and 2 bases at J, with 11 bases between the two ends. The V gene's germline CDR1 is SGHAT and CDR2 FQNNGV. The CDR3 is CASSLTRGAYEQYF. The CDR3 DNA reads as TGTGCCAGCAGCTTGACTAGAGGGGCCTACGAGCAGTACTTC.

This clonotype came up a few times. The CDR3 nucleotides are TGTGCCAGCAGCCCGTACGGAGGAGGAGATACGCAGTATTTT. Translated, it gives CASSPYGGGDTQYF. V gene TRBV11-3 combines with J gene TRBJ2-3, with D possibly matching TRBD2 (5 bases). Germline V gene lookup returns CDR1 SGHNT and CDR2 YENEEA. CDR3 length: 14 residues. Trimming stripped 5 bases from V and 5 bases from J, with 14 bases between. Complete variable domain (other parts from reference TRBV11-3 and TRBJ2-3): EAGVVQSPRYKIIEKKQPVAFWCNPISGHNTLYWYLQNLGQGPELLIRYENEEAVDDSQLPKDRFSAERLKGVDSTLKIQPAELGDSAVYLCASSPYGGGDTQYFGPGTRLTVL.

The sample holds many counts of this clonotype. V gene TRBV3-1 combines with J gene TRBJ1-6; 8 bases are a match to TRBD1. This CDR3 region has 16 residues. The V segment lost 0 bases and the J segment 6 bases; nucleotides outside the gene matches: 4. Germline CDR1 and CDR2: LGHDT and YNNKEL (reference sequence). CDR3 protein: CASSQDYTGGNSPLHF. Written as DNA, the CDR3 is TGTGCCAGCAGCCAAGATTATACAGGGGGTAATTCACCCCTCCACTTT.

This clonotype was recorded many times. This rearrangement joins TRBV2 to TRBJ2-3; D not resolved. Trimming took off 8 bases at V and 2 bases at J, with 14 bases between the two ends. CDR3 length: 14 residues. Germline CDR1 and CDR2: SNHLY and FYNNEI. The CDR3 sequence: CASERGETTDTQYF. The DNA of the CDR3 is TGTGCCAGCGAGAGAGGAGAAACCACAGATACGCAGTATTTT.

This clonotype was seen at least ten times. The chain's CDR3 is CASSLGTSDEQYF. CDR3 in DNA: TGTGCCAGCAGCTTAGGTACTAGCGACGAGCAGTACTTC. The rearrangement links TRBV7-6 to TRBJ2-7, with 7 bases aligning to TRBD2. CDR1 is SGHVS and CDR2 is FNYEAQ in the germline V gene. V shed 1 base and J 5 bases; nucleotides not matched to a gene: 2. This CDR3 comprises 13 residues.

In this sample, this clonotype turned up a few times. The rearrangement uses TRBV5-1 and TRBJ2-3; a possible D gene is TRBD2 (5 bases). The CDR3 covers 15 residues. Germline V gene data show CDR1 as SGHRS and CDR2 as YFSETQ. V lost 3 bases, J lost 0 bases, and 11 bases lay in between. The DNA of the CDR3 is TGCGCCAGCAGCTCTCTCCGGGGTAGCACAGATACGCAGTATTTT. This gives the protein CASSSLRGSTDTQYF.

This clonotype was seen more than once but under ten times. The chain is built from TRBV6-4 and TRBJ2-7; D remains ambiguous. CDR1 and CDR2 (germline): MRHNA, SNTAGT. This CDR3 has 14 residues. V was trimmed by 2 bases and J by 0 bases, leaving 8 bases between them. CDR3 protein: CASSDQPSSYEQYF. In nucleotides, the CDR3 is TGTGCCAGCAGTGACCAGCCTAGCTCCTACGAGCAGTACTTC.

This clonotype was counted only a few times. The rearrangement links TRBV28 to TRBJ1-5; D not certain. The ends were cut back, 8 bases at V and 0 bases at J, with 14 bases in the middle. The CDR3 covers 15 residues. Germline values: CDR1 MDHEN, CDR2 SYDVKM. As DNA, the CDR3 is TGTGCCAGCCGCGGATTGCTGAATAGCAATCAGCCCCAGCATTTT. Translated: CASRGLLNSNQPQHF.

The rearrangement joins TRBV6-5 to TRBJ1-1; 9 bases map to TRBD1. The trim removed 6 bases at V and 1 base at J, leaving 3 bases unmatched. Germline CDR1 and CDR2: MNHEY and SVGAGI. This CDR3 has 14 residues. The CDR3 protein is CASSVQGANTEAFF. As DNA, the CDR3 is TGTGCCAGCAGCGTACAGGGGGCGAACACTGAAGCTTTCTTT.

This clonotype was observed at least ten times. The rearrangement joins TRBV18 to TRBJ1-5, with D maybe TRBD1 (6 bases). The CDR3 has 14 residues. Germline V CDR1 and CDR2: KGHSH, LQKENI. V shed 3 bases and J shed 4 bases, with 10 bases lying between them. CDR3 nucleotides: TGTGCCAGCTCACCGGACAGCCAGAATCAGCCCCAGCATTTT. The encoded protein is CASSPDSQNQPQHF.

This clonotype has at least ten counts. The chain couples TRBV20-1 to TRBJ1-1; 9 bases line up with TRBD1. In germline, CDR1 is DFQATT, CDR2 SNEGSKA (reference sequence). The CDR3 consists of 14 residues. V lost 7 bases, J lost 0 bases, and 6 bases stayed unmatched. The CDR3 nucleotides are TGCAGTGGAAAAACAGGGGGCGTGAACACTGAAGCTTTCTTT. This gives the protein CSGKTGGVNTEAFF.

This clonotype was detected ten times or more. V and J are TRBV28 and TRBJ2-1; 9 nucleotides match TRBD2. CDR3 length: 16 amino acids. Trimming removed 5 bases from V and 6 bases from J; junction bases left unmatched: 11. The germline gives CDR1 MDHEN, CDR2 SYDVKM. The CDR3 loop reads CASSPPGLAGGNEQFF. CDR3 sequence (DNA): TGTGCCAGCAGTCCCCCGGGACTAGCTGGAGGCAATGAGCAGTTCTTC.